The sequence of this TCR beta chain was determined in a study of identical twins. Study-wide points: A cross-sectional statistical analysis, not follow-up of the same donors, supported the conclusions. Sequences that were beta out-of-frame showed weaker excess twin sharing. Beta clonotypes that were abundant in cord blood contained fewer insertions, a pattern absent from memory repertoires.

TCRdb called the 5' RACE reads again in MiXCR, with one record for every CDR3 protein. The profile shows under 400,000 distinct CDR3 sequences, approximately 10% of them singletons. Of note for this clonotype: The antigen is undetermined.

Trimming left V 5 bases short and J 9 bases short, with 23 bases between. CDR1 is LNHNV and CDR2 is YYDKDF in the germline V gene (reference sequence). This CDR3 has 15 residues. The sample consisted of naive T cells sorted from blood. V and J are TRBV15 and TRBJ2-7; tentative D call: TRBD2 (6 bases). The clonotype was recovered from a woman between 45 and 60 years old in good health. CDR3 DNA: TGTGCCACCAGCCCCTACTCGGGCGGGAATACCGGGCAGTACTTC. Translated, it gives CATSPYSGGNTGQYF.